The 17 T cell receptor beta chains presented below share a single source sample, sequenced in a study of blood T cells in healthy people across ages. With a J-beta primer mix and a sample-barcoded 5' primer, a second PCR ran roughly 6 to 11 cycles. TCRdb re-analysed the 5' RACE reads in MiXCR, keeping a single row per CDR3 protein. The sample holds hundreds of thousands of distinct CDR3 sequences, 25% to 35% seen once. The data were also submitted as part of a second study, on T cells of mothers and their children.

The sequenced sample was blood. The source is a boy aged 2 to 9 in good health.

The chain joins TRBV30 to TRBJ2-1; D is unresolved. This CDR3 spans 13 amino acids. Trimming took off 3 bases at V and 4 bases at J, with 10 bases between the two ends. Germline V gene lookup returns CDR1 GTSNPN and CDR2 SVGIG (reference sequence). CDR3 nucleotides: TGTGCCTGGAGCCCGACCGGATACAATGAGCAGTTCTTC. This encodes CAWSPTGYNEQFF.

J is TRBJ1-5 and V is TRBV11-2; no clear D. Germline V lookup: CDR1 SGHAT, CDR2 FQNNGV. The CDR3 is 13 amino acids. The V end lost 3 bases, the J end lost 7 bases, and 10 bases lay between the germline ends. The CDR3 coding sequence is TGTGCCAGCAGCTTTAAGGGTGGCCAGCCCCAGCATTTT. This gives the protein CASSFKGGQPQHF.

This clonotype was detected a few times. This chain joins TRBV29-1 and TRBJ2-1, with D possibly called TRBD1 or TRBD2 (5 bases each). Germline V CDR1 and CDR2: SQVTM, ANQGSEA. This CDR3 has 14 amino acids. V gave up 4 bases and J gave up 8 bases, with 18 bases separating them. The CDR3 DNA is TGCAGCGTTGTGGGCAGGGAGAGGTGGGATGAGCAGTTCTTC. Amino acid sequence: CSVVGRERWDEQFF.

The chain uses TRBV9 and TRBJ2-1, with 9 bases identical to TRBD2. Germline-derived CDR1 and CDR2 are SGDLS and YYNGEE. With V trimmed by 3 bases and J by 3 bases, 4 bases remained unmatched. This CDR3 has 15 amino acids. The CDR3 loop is CASSGLAGIYNEQFF. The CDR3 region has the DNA TGTGCCAGCAGCGGCCTAGCGGGAATCTACAATGAGCAGTTCTTC.

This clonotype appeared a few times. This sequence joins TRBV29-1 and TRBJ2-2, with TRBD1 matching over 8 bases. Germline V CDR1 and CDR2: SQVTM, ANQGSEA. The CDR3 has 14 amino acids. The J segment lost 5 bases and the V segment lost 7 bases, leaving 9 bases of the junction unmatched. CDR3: CSGAGTGNTGELFF. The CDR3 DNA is TGCAGCGGCGCCGGGACAGGCAATACCGGGGAGCTGTTTTTT.

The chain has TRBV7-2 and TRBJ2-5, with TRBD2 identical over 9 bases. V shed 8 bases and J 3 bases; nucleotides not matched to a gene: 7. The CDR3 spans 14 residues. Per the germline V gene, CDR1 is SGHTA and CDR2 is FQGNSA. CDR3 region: CASGGIAGEETQYF. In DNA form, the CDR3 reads TGTGCCAGCGGGGGGATAGCGGGGGAAGAGACCCAGTACTTC.

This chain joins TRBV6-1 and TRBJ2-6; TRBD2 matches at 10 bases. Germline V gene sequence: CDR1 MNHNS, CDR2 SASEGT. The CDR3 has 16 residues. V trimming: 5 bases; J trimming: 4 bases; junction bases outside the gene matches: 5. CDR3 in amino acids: CASSNLAGAGANVLTF. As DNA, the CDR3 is TGTGCCAGCAGTAATCTAGCGGGAGCCGGGGCCAACGTCCTGACTTTC.

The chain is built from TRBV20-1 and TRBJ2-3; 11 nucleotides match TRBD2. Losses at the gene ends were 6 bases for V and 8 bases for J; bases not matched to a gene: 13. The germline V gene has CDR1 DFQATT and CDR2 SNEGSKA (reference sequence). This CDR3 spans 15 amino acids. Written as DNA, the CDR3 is TGCAGTGCGTACAACCCCCTAGCGGGAGGAGGTACGCAGTATTTT. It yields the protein CSAYNPLAGGGTQYF.

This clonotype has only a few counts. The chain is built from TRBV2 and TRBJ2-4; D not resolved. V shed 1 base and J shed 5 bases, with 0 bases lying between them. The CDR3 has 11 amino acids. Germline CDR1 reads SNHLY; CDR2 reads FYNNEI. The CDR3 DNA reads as TGTGCCAGCAGTGAAGAAAACATTCAGTACTTC. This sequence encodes CASSEENIQYF.

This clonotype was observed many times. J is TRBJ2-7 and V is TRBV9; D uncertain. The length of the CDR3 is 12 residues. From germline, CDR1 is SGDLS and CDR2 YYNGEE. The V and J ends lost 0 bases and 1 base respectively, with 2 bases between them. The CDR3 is CASSVGSYEQYF. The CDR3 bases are TGTGCCAGCAGCGTAGGGTCCTACGAGCAGTACTTC.

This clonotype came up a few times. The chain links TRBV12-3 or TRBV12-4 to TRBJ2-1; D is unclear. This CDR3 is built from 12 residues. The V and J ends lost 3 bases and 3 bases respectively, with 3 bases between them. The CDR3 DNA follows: TGTGCCAGCAGTTTTGACTACAATGAGCAGTTCTTC. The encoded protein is CASSFDYNEQFF.

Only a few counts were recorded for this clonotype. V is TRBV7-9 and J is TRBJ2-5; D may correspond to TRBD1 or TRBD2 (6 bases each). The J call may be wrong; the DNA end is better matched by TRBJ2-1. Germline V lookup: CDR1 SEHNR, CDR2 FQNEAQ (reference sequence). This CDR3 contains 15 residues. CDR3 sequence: CASSLRGTDLNEQFF. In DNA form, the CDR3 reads TGTGCCAGCAGCTTAAGGGGGACTGACCTCAATGAGCAGTTCTTC.

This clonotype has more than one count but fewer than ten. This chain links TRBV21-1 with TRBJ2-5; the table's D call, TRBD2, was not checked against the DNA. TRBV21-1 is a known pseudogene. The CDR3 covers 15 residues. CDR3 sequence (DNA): TGTGCCAGCCCGACTAGCGGGGGGGCTGGTGAGACCCAGTACTTC. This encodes CASPTSGGAGETQYF.

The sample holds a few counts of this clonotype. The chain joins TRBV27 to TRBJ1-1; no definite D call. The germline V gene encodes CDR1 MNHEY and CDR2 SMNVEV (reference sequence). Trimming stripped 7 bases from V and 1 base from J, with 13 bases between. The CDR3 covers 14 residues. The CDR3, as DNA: TGTGCCAGCACAGACCTGAAGAAGAACACTGAAGCTTTCTTT. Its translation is CASTDLKKNTEAFF.

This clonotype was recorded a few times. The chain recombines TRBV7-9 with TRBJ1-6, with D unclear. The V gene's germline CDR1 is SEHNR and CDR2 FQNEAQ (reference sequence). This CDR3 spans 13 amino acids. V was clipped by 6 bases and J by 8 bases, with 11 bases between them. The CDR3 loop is CASSLHGDSPLHF. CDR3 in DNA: TGTGCCAGCAGTCTACACGGCGATTCACCCCTCCACTTT.

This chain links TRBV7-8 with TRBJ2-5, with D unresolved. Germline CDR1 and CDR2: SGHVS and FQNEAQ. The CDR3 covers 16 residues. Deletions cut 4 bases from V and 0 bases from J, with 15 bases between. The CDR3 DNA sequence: TGTGCCAGCAGCTCTCTAGGAGCCGTGTACCAAGAGACCCAGTACTTC. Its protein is CASSSLGAVYQETQYF.

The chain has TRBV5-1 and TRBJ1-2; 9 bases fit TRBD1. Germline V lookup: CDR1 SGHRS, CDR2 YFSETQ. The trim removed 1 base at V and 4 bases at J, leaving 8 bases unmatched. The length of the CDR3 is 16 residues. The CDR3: CASSLKGGQGIYGYTF. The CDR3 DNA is TGCGCCAGCAGCTTGAAAGGGGGACAGGGAATCTATGGCTACACCTTC.